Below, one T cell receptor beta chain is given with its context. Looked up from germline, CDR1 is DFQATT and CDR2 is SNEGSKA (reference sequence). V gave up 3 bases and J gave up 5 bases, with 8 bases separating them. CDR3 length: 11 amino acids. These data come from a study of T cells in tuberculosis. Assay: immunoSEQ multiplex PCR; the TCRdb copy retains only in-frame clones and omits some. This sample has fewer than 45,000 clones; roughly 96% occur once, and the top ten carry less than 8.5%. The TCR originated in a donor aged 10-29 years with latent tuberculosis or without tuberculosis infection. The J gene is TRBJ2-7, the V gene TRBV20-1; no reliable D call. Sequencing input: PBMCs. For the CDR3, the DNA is TGCAGTGCTAGTCAAGCCCACGAGCAGTACTTC. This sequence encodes CSASQAHEQYF.